This T cell receptor beta chain was sequenced in a study of identical twins (dated by TCRdb to between 2015 and 2016). With respect to the entire study: TCR alpha and beta repertoires from monozygotic twins, unrelated adults of various ages and cord blood were deep-sequenced to test whether fetal clonotypes persist. Replicate twin experiments were performed at different times using different library preparation protocols to rule out contamination. Results and caveats for the whole study, not just this receptor: Because the same donors could not be followed over many years, the conclusions depended on cross-sectional statistical analysis. Compared with coincidental sharing between unrelated individuals, out-of-frame TCR alpha sequences shared between twins had an excess of sequences with low generation probability. The excess sharing between twins in beta out-of-frame sequences was weaker because fewer shared sequences reduced the signal-to-noise ratio. Abundant cord blood beta clonotypes had fewer insertions, young adult naive repertoires showed a similar but weaker trend, and memory repertoires showed no such trend. In monozygotic twins, out-of-frame TCR alpha sharing was systematically underestimated by recombination models, although the models agreed with sharing between unrelated individuals. Zero-insertion analyses could be partly confounded by invariant T cells such as MAIT and iNKT, although diverse VJ usage argued against such confounding for most clonotypes.

Library preparation was by 5' RACE. Sequencer: Illumina HiSeq 2000. A universal primer binding site was added through template switching, and the final cDNA carried a unique molecular identifier so that TCR cDNA molecules could be counted accurately. Specific primers in the conserved constant-segment region were used to synthesize first-strand cDNA for the TCR alpha and beta chains. Each cDNA library was double barcoded, with a SMART-Mk sample barcode plus Illumina barcodes, to control for contamination. Two successive PCR steps introduced TruSeq adapter sequences along with Illumina sample barcodes. The Illumina HiSeq platform was used with custom primers to sequence TCR alpha and beta cDNA libraries. Turning to the authors' computational methods: MiGEC processed the raw reads to extract unique molecular identifiers, while MiXCR was used to determine the CDR3 positions. Recombination models were inferred per individual with the repgenHMM and IGoR tools using an EM algorithm. Shared clonotypes were analyzed with the tcR package in R, and sharing was normalized by the product of cloneset sizes. To study raw recombination without the effects of thymic and clonal selection, out-of-frame nonproductive sequences were analyzed. TCRdb took the public reads, trimmed them with fastp at Q25, ran MiXCR for clone calling and kept in-frame beta chains. Entries that share a CDR3 protein sequence are merged under the most common genes and DNA. TCRdb's processing, not the study's, gives the V and J calls here. Across this sample there are roughly 250,000 distinct CDR3 sequences, with 6% to 8% seen only once. The top ten clones comprise 5% to 6% of the sample.

With regard to this clonotype: There is no known antigen for this receptor. No much larger clone exists at a distance of one base, and base qualities are not known.

Every donor in the study was a healthy Caucasian. The twin cohort comprised three pairs of female monozygotic twins, all aged about 18 to 30 years. Positive isolation kits from Invitrogen were used to isolate CD4+ and CD8+ T cell populations. CDR1 and CDR2 are drawn from the germline V gene: MGHRA, YSYEKL. The CDR3 covers 16 residues, taking in both the cysteine and the phenylalanine. The read is trimmed to its CDR3 DNA, 48 bases read in frame from base 1. V drops 1 base and J drops 0 bases, leaving 10 bases in between. The same sample was also studied in work on yellow fever vaccine responses in identical twins. Reported in the second study: The authors reported that the T cell response to vaccination in identical twins appeared partly convergent and partly personalized. Focusing on identical twins, the study followed the T cell clones that responded to the vaccine, and did so with precision.

This clonotype was sampled from a woman younger than 35 in good health. Rearrangement joined TRBV4-1 to TRBJ2-1; the D gene assignment is ambiguous. The sequenced material came from CD8+ T cells sorted from blood. The DNA sequence reads TGCGCCAGCAGCCAAGGTTTTTCGAGCTCCTACAATGAGCAGTTCTTC. Its protein reads: CASSQGFSSSYNEQFF.